This is a list of T cell receptor beta chains from one sample in a study of early T cells in non-severe SARS-CoV-2 infection. From the 5' RACE reads, TCRdb called clonotypes with MiXCR, one entry per CDR3 protein. The sample lists roughly 80,000 distinct CDR3 sequences, about 10% occurring once. The sequenced sample was whole blood, obtained at baseline. All receptors come from an adult who was a healthcare worker with PCR-confirmed SARS-CoV-2 infection or an uninfected control (not recorded which). Each CDR3 is given with its conserved first and last residue. D genes are given only for firm matches. Not every row has a clone size; where given, it reads once, few, many or a size class.

cdr3_aa cdr3_nt v_call d_call j_call clone_size
CASSSRQENYGYTF TGTGCCAGCAGTAGTAGGCAGGAGAACTATGGCTACACCTTC TRBV7-2 - TRBJ1-2 -
CASSWSGGGETQYF TGTGCCAGCAGCTGGAGCGGGGGGGGAGAGACCCAGTACTTC TRBV7-2 TRBD2 TRBJ2-5 many
CASRFQVNTGELFF TGTGCCAGTAGATTTCAGGTGAACACCGGGGAGCTGTTTTTT TRBV19 - TRBJ2-2 -
CASGAPTGRQETQYF TGTGCTAGTGGTGCCCCGACGGGAAGGCAAGAGACCCAGTACTTC TRBV12-5 - TRBJ2-5 -
CSPTASGKTQYF TGCAGTCCTACCGCTAGCGGGAAGACCCAGTACTTC TRBV20-1 TRBD2 TRBJ2-5 few
CASSEEGTGYTF TGTGCCAGCAGTGAAGAGGGGACTGGCTACACCTTC TRBV25-1 - TRBJ1-2 many
CASNFGGEQYF TGTGCCAGTAATTTTGGGGGCGAGCAGTACTTC TRBV19 - TRBJ2-7 many
CASSSSHLAGGKNEQFF TGTGCCAGCAGCTCCTCCCACCTAGCGGGGGGGAAGAATGAGCAGTTCTTC TRBV7-6 TRBD2 TRBJ2-1 few
CASSLPGVQLNEQFF TGTGCCAGCAGCCTGCCCGGGGTCCAGCTAAATGAGCAGTTCTTC TRBV7-3 - TRBJ2-1 -
CASSALTANTEAFF TGTGCCAGCAGCGCTCTTACAGCGAACACTGAAGCTTTCTTT TRBV6-1 - TRBJ1-1 many
CASRQGGRTYGYTF TGTGCCAGCAGGCAGGGAGGGAGGACCTATGGCTACACCTTC TRBV12-3/TRBV12-4 - TRBJ1-2 few
CASSSPGVSLAHF TGTGCCAGCAGCTCCCCAGGGGTTAGCCTAGCGCATTTT TRBV7-9 - TRBJ2-3 few
CASSQGGHSKETQYF TGTGCCAGCAGCCAAGGGGGGCACTCCAAAGAGACCCAGTACTTC TRBV3-1 - TRBJ2-5 -
CASSRDGNYGYTF TGCGCCAGCAGCCGGGACGGGAACTATGGCTACACCTTC TRBV4-3 - TRBJ1-2 many
CAISESKAGITEAFF TGTGCCATCAGTGAGTCGAAGGCGGGAATCACTGAAGCTTTCTTT TRBV10-3 - TRBJ1-1 -
CASSFSADSYEQYF TGTGCCAGCAGCTTTTCTGCAGATTCCTACGAGCAGTACTTC TRBV7-7 - TRBJ2-7 -
CASSQDSGLSNQPQHF TGCGCCAGCAGCCAAGATTCAGGGCTTAGCAATCAGCCCCAGCATTTT TRBV4-1 - TRBJ1-5 many
CASSEGQPDTGELFF TGTGCCAGCAGCGAGGGACAGCCCGACACCGGGGAGCTGTTTTTT TRBV7-6 TRBD1 TRBJ2-2 -
CSAPRQGQGGTEAFF TGCAGTGCTCCCCGACAGGGACAGGGGGGCACTGAAGCTTTCTTT TRBV20-1 TRBD1 TRBJ1-1 -
CASSPFRDFSTDTQYF TGTGCCAGCAGTCCCTTCCGGGACTTCAGCACAGATACGCAGTATTTT TRBV6-5 - TRBJ2-3 few
CSAQTGERYGYTF TGTAGCGCTCAGACAGGGGAGCGGTATGGCTACACCTTC TRBV29-1 TRBD1 TRBJ1-2 -
CASSVLDGGGLGADTQYF TGTGCCAGCAGCGTATTGGACGGGGGCGGGTTAGGCGCAGATACGCAGTATTTT TRBV9 - TRBJ2-3 many
CASSLNRAGAQHF TGTGCCAGCAGTTTAAATAGGGCAGGAGCCCAGCATTTT TRBV27 - TRBJ1-5 few